This paragraph covers one TCR beta chain sequence. Its antigen is as yet unknown. The cDNA had a unique molecular identifier and a template-switch universal primer site. TCRdb analysed the 5' RACE reads with MiXCR anew, one entry per CDR3 protein. This sample has about 530,000 distinct CDR3 sequences; around 15% occur once, and the top ten carry 0.44%. This sample was included in a study of identical twins. Points from the study as a whole: Weaker excess sharing between twins was seen in beta out-of-frame sequences.

These data were likewise used in another study, on yellow fever vaccine responses in identical twins.

The receptor was derived from a woman between 18 and 29 years old in good health. Material for sequencing was CD4+ T cells sorted from blood.

This chain's CDR3 is CASRSGGPGELFF. The CDR3 bases are TGTGCCAGCAGATCAGGGGGGCCCGGGGAGCTGTTTTTT. V is TRBV6-1 and J is TRBJ2-2; tentatively, D is TRBD1 (7 bases). With 6 bases removed from V and 6 bases from J, the gap between germline ends came to 11 bases. Per germline, CDR1 MNHNS and CDR2 SASEGT. This CDR3 comprises 13 residues.